The entry below gives a single T cell receptor (beta chain) sequence along with its context. There are no base qualities to consult, and no much larger clone falls within one base. The intended sense of this specimen's time point label: cells obtained before transplantation from donor or recipient. Mixed lymphocyte reactions plated 200,000 CFSE-labeled pre-transplant responders with 200,000 irradiated violet-dye-labeled stimulators and were cultured for 6 to 7 days. After the mixed lymphocyte reaction, proliferating CD3+CD4+CFSE-low and CD3+CD8+CFSE-low responder cells were FACS-sorted on a BD Influx sorter. The library was generated by the immunoSEQ multiplex PCR assay. For most patients, genomic DNA was isolated with the Qiagen DNeasy Blood and Tissue Kit and sent frozen to Adaptive Biotechnologies for TCR sequencing. High-throughput TCR-beta CDR3 sequencing of genomic DNA from most patients was performed by Adaptive Biotechnologies. The study's own analysis went as follows. TCR sequencing data were retrieved from Adaptive's ImmunoSEQ software for around 19 patients, whereas a few other patients were processed with MiXCR and VDJtools. To correct CD4 versus CD8 sorting errors, sequences present in both subsets at a frequency ratio below 5:1 were removed. CDR3 nucleotide sequences shared between donor and recipient were removed because their origin could not be assigned. To count as alloreactive, a clone needed at least 2-fold expansion over unstimulated cells and a minimum CFSE-low frequency of 0.002% (template counts) or 0.001% (read counts). Clones were considered mappable if detected in sequenced pre-transplant spleen, lymph node, or MLR CFSE-low populations of the donor or recipient. Cumulative frequency of alloreactive clones was calculated as a percentage of all sequences weighted by copy number. Not all clones reach the TCRdb copy of this immuneACCESS table, which keeps in-frame sequences only. Checked studies attribute under half of the gap to unresolved V genes and leave the rest unexplained. Clonal size and the V and J genes are those of that table, whereas D and trimming came from the DNA. Counted in this sample were several thousand clones; 30% of them appeared once. Around 4% of the sample is in the top ten clones.

The entry originates in a study of graft-versus-host responses after intestinal transplantation (dated by TCRdb to the early 2020s). Describing the broader study: Recipients received multivisceral, liver-intestinal, or isolated intestinal transplants. Every recipient was given anti-thymocyte globulin induction, then maintenance tacrolimus and steroids for approximately 3 years. Bulk TCR-beta CDR3 sequencing was used to track graft-versus-host and host-versus-graft alloreactive T cell clones in the graft, circulation and bone marrow after intestinal transplantation. Alloreactive clones were identified by sequencing pre-transplant mixed lymphocyte reaction products and comparing them with unstimulated pre-transplant donor and recipient T cells. A cohort of about 25 intestinal transplant recipients, including one retransplant, was enrolled, and 3 patients lacking pretransplant specimens were excluded. Donor T cell macrochimerism was defined as a peak of at least 4% donor T cells among recipient peripheral blood mononuclear cells. Rather than being sequenced by the commercial service, samples from three later patients were sequenced in-house on an Illumina MiSeq and processed with MiXCR.

Study-wide findings and limitations: The relatively low number and heterogeneity of intestinal transplant patients limited the conclusions. Early after transplant, peak levels of circulating GvH clones were found to be associated with declines in HvG clones. GvH clones turned up in recipient bone marrow, with some appearing earlier in ileal mucosa or blood, a pattern consistent with an intestinal mucosal origin. In the allografts of patients with donor T cell macrochimerism, GvH to HvG T cell clonal ratios were high.

There are 13 amino acids in the CDR3, from cysteine to phenylalanine inclusive. Of the read, only the CDR3 DNA is kept; its 39 bases are in frame from base 1. Taken from the germline V gene, the CDR1 and CDR2 loops are MNHEY and SVGAGI. The junction shows trimming of 7 bases on V and 8 bases on J, plus 14 bases between the germline ends. The receptor was derived from a human patient who was an organ donor for intestinal transplantation. The specimen comprised alloreactive CD4+ T cells from a mixed lymphocyte reaction culture, sampled before transplantation. Reading the label with the study, this specimen's cell subset or site is: CFSE-low proliferating T cells sorted from roughly 6-day pre-transplant mixed lymphocyte reaction (GvH or HvG direction). Recombination linked TRBV6-5 to TRBJ1-4; the D gene is possibly TRBD1, with 6 bases matching. At the DNA level, the sequence is TGTGCCAGCAATCAGGGGTTGGAGGAAAAACTGTTTTTT. The resulting protein is CASNQGLEEKLFF.